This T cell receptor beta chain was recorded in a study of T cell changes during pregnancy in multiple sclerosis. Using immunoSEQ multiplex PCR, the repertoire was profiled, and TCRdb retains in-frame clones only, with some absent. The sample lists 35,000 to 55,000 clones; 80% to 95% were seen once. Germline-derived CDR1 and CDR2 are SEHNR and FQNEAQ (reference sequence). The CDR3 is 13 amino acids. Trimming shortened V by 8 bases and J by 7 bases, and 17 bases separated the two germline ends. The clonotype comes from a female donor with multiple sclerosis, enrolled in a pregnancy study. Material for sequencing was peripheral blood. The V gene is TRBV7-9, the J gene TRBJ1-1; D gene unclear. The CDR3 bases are TGTGCCAGCCGAGAGGAGGGATGGAATGAAGCTTTCTTT. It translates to CASREEGWNEAFF.